These 19 T cell receptor beta chains came from one sample sequenced in a study of blood T cell repertoires in COVID-19. The repertoire was sequenced with immunoSEQ multiplex PCR; TCRdb's copy has only in-frame clones and lacks some. The sample holds more than 200,000 clones, 70% to 90% seen once. The specimen was peripheral blood. The receptor set was obtained from a woman aged 60-70 years with COVID-19, enrolled during active disease.

The chain has TRBV7-3 and TRBJ2-3, with TRBD2 matching over 9 bases. J lost 5 bases, V lost 0 bases, and 3 bases had no gene match. Germline V gives CDR1 SGHTA, CDR2 FQGTGA. The CDR3 sequence is 15 residues long. The CDR3 DNA reads TGTGCCAGCAGCTTAACTGGCGGGAGGGAAGATACGCAGTATTTT. It is translated as CASSLTGGREDTQYF.

V usage is TRBV7-8 and J usage is TRBJ1-6; D not certain. CDR1 and CDR2 from the germline V gene are SGHVS and FQNEAQ. Trimming took 4 bases from V and 8 from J, leaving 12 bases between them. This CDR3 has 14 residues. DNA of the CDR3: TGTGCCAGCAGCTATGGACTCCGGGATTCACCCCTCCACTTT. This translates into CASSYGLRDSPLHF.

The gene calls are TRBV10-3 and TRBJ1-2; 12 bases map to TRBD1. With V trimmed by 10 bases and J by 3 bases, 6 bases remained unmatched. Germline-derived CDR1 and CDR2 are ENHRY and SYGVKD. This CDR3 has 14 residues. The CDR3 DNA is TGTGCCAACAAAGGGACAGGGGGCGACTATGGCTACACCTTC. Translation gives CANKGTGGDYGYTF.

The gene calls are TRBV29-1 and TRBJ2-7; 9 nucleotides agree with TRBD1. Germline CDR1 and CDR2: SQVTM and ANQGSEA. The junction had 7 bases not matched to a gene; V was cut back by 5 bases and J by 5 bases. The CDR3 covers 13 residues. The chain's CDR3 is CSVRQGGFHEQYF. The CDR3 nucleotides are TGCAGCGTTCGACAGGGGGGCTTCCACGAGCAGTACTTC.

This chain connects TRBV30 to TRBJ1-5; 8 bases line up with TRBD1. This CDR3 comprises 17 residues. Germline V gives CDR1 GTSNPN, CDR2 SVGIG (reference sequence). Trimming at V came to 5 bases and at J to 0 bases, leaving 12 bases not matched to a gene. As DNA, the CDR3 is TGTGCCTGGTCCTTAGGGCCAGGGGGCTATAGCAATCAGCCCCAGCATTTT. It translates to CAWSLGPGGYSNQPQHF.

This clone appeared a single time. The genes are TRBV3-1 (or the pseudogene TRBV3-2) and TRBJ1-4; D is unresolved. CDR1 LGHDT and CDR2 YNNKEL come from the germline V gene (reference sequence). This CDR3 is 11 amino acids long. V was trimmed by 4 bases and J by 8 bases, leaving 5 bases between them. The CDR3 loop is CASSLSEKLFF. For the CDR3, the DNA is TGTGCCAGCAGCCTATCGGAAAAACTGTTTTTT.

This chain joins TRBV11-3 and TRBJ2-1; 8 nucleotides agree with TRBD2. This CDR3 is 15 amino acids long. The V segment lost 5 bases and the J segment 7 bases; nucleotides outside the gene matches: 10. CDR1 and CDR2 from the germline V gene are SGHNT and YENEEA. CDR3 coding DNA: TGTGCCAGCAGCCTTTCCGGGACTAGTCAGAATGAGCAGTTCTTC. This sequence encodes CASSLSGTSQNEQFF.

This clone was picked up one time. V gene TRBV28 combines with J gene TRBJ2-7; TRBD2 might be the D (7 bases). From germline, CDR1 is MDHEN and CDR2 SYDVKM. Trimming left V 6 bases short and J 6 bases short, with 18 bases between. The CDR3 is 14 amino acids. CDR3: CASRIGGEGGEQYF. The CDR3 DNA is TGTGCCAGCAGAATCGGTGGGGAGGGGGGCGAGCAGTACTTC.

This chain joins TRBV7-9 and TRBJ2-6; TRBD2 might be the D (6 bases). The V end was cut by 5 bases, the J end by 0 bases, with 8 bases between. Germline assignment: CDR1 SEHNR and CDR2 FQNEAQ (reference sequence). The CDR3 is made up of 15 amino acids. CDR3 amino acids: CASSPGLSGANVLTF. CDR3 in DNA: TGTGCCAGCAGCCCGGGACTCTCTGGGGCCAACGTCCTGACTTTC. The complete variable domain, with remaining parts taken from reference TRBV7-9 and TRBJ2-6, reads DTGVSQNPRHKITKRGQNVTFRCDPISEHNRLYWYRQTLGQGPEFLTYFQNEAQLEKSRLLSDRFSAERPKGSFSTLEIQRTEQGDSAMYLCASSPGLSGANVLTFGAGSRLTVL.

The chain joins TRBV29-1 to TRBJ1-2, with 8 bases identical to TRBD1. The length of the CDR3 is 13 residues. Per germline, CDR1 SQVTM and CDR2 ANQGSEA. J was trimmed by 3 bases and V by 4 bases; bases with no gene match: 4. The CDR3 region is CSVGEGQDYGYTF. The CDR3 nucleotides read TGCAGCGTTGGAGAGGGACAGGACTATGGCTACACCTTC.

This clone was counted a few times. Sequence at one end of the junction differs from germline and may be a read error. This chain connects TRBV7-8 to TRBJ2-2; 8 bases are shared with TRBD2. The V gene's germline CDR1 is SGHVS and CDR2 FQNEAQ. CDR3 length: 18 amino acids. CDR3 in amino acids: CASSLSGRYRSDTRELFF. CDR3 DNA sequence: TGTGCCAGCAGCTTGAGCGGGAGATACCGGTCGGACACCCGGGAGCTGTTTTTT.

This chain joins TRBV11-2 and TRBJ1-2; 9 bases agree with TRBD1. With V trimmed by 3 bases and J by 5 bases, 7 bases remained unmatched. CDR1 and CDR2 (germline): SGHAT, FQNNGV. This CDR3 comprises 15 residues. This chain's CDR3 is CASSFTGTGPYGYTF. For the CDR3, the DNA is TGTGCCAGCAGCTTTACCGGGACAGGGCCGTATGGCTACACCTTC. Supplemented by reference TRBV11-2 and TRBJ1-2, the full variable domain reads EAGVAQSPRYKIIEKRQSVAFWCNPISGHATLYWYQQILGQGPKLLIQFQNNGVVDDSQLPKDRFSAERLKGVDSTLKIQPAKLEDSAVYLCASSFTGTGPYGYTFGSGTRLTVV.

The chain employs TRBV2 and TRBJ1-2; D is unresolved. With 3 bases removed from V and 2 bases from J, the gap between germline ends came to 7 bases. There are 13 residues in the CDR3. Per germline, CDR1 SNHLY and CDR2 FYNNEI. The CDR3 loop reads CASSEGRNYGYTF. The CDR3 nucleotides are TGTGCCAGCAGTGAGGGCAGAAACTATGGCTACACCTTC.

V is TRBV27 and J is TRBJ2-7; weak D call: TRBD2 (5 bases). V was clipped by 4 bases and J by 0 bases, with 16 bases between them. Germline V lookup: CDR1 MNHEY, CDR2 SMNVEV (reference sequence). CDR3 size: 16 residues. This CDR3 is CASSSIRRPSSYEQYF. In nucleotides, the CDR3 is TGTGCCAGCAGTTCTATAAGGAGGCCTAGCTCCTACGAGCAGTACTTC.

CDR3 in DNA: TGTGCCTGGGTTCAGCGGAGCCTCACAGATACGCAGTATTTT. Translated: CAWVQRSLTDTQYF. This sequence joins TRBV30 and TRBJ2-3; a possible D gene is TRBD2 (5 bases). V shed 5 bases and J shed 2 bases, with 14 bases lying between them. The V gene's germline CDR1 is GTSNPN and CDR2 SVGIG (reference sequence). The CDR3 length is 14 residues. Drawing the rest from reference TRBV30 and TRBJ2-3, the complete variable domain is SQTIHQWPATLVQPVGSPLSLECTVEGTSNPNLYWYRQAAGRGLQLLFYSVGIGQISSEVPQNLSASRPQDRQFILSSKKLLLSDSGFYLCAWVQRSLTDTQYFGPGTRLTVL.

This chain links TRBV10-3 with TRBJ2-1; a possible D gene is TRBD1 (6 bases). V lost 10 bases, J lost 9 bases, and 13 bases lay in between. The V gene's germline CDR1 is ENHRY and CDR2 SYGVKD. The CDR3 sequence is 11 residues long. The CDR3 region is CASETGSEQFF. DNA of the CDR3: TGTGCCAGTGAAACAGGGAGTGAGCAGTTCTTC.

The chain has TRBV20-1 and TRBJ2-5; D possibly corresponds to TRBD2 (7 bases). The germline V gene has CDR1 DFQATT and CDR2 SNEGSKA (reference sequence). V lost 3 bases, J lost 5 bases, and 16 bases lay in between. This CDR3 region has 14 residues. CDR3 residues: CSASLGGPGETQYF. The CDR3 nucleotides are TGCAGTGCTAGTCTCGGGGGGCCAGGGGAGACCCAGTACTTC.

The rearrangement uses TRBV9 and TRBJ1-3; D uncertain. V was pared by 0 bases and J by 3 bases, with 7 bases between. The CDR3 is 14 amino acids. Germline CDR1 reads SGDLS; CDR2 reads YYNGEE. For the CDR3, the DNA is TGTGCCAGCAGCGTAGGCGGTTTTGGAAACACCATATATTTT. Its translation: CASSVGGFGNTIYF.

The chain is built from TRBV27 and TRBJ2-7; 8 nucleotides line up with TRBD2. Germline values: CDR1 MNHEY, CDR2 SMNVEV (reference sequence). With 5 bases clipped from V and 3 bases from J, the junction kept 9 bases outside the gene matches. The CDR3 runs to 15 residues. CDR3 protein: CASSLSGIGNYEQYF. DNA of the CDR3: TGTGCCAGCAGTCTTAGCGGGATAGGGAACTACGAGCAGTACTTC.